The 8 T cell receptor beta chains reported below all come from one sample, sequenced in a study of technical replicates of blood from several donors. Produced via immunoSEQ multiplex PCR; TCRdb's table is partial and in-frame only. The sample lists around 76,000 clones; more than 85% were seen once. What was sequenced was T cells isolated from PBMCs. The receptors shown here come from a human donor in good health.

This sequence joins TRBV7-9 and TRBJ2-7; possible D gene TRBD2, 6 bases. Trimming took off 5 bases at V and 0 bases at J, with 17 bases between the two ends. Germline CDR1 reads SEHNR; CDR2 reads FQNEAQ (reference sequence). The CDR3 is 16 residues long. The CDR3: CASSDKGTYSSYEQYF. The CDR3 coding sequence is TGTGCCAGCAGCGATAAAGGGACTTACAGCTCCTACGAGCAGTACTTC.

This chain uses TRBV18 with TRBJ2-1; TRBD2 matches at 11 bases. The CDR3 covers 16 residues. With 1 base clipped from V and 10 bases from J, the junction kept 9 bases outside the gene matches. Germline assignment: CDR1 KGHSH and CDR2 LQKENI. In DNA form, the CDR3 reads TGTGCCAGCTCACCACGATTAGCGGGAGGGGTGCGGGAGCAGTTCTTC. The encoded protein is CASSPRLAGGVREQFF.

This clone is a singleton in its sample. The rearrangement links TRBV4-2 to TRBJ2-1; 9 nucleotides match TRBD2. Germline V lookup: CDR1 LGHNA, CDR2 YNFKEQ. J gave up 3 bases and V 0 bases, and 3 bases lay outside the gene matches. The CDR3 covers 16 residues. CDR3 amino acids: CASSQETSGYYNEQFF. In DNA, the CDR3 is TGTGCCAGCAGCCAAGAAACTAGCGGGTACTACAATGAGCAGTTCTTC.

This clone was seen only once. V is TRBV6-5 and J is TRBJ2-1, with 7 bases aligning to TRBD1. CDR3 length equals 13 residues. Per the germline V gene, CDR1 is MNHEY and CDR2 is SVGAGI. V shed 2 bases and J 10 bases; nucleotides not matched to a gene: 5. CDR3 in amino acids: CASSYRQQGEQFF. The CDR3, as DNA: TGTGCCAGCAGTTACCGTCAACAGGGGGAGCAGTTCTTC.

The chain links TRBV18 to TRBJ2-7, with 7 positions matching TRBD1. The length of the CDR3 is 14 residues. Germline-derived CDR1 and CDR2 are KGHSH and LQKENI. The junction had 9 bases not matched to a gene; V was cut back by 5 bases and J by 5 bases. This CDR3 is CASSADRRRDEQYF. The DNA of the CDR3 is TGTGCCAGCTCAGCGGACAGGAGACGGGACGAGCAGTACTTC.

The chain links TRBV5-6 to TRBJ2-2; D is possibly TRBD1 (5 bases). Trimming removed 3 bases at V and 2 bases at J, with 11 bases between. Germline V lookup: CDR1 SGHDT, CDR2 YYEEEE. The CDR3 consists of 15 residues. Here the CDR3 reads CASSSGHTNTGELFF. The CDR3 nucleotides read TGTGCCAGCAGCTCCGGACACACAAACACCGGGGAGCTGTTTTTT.

The CDR3 spells CASSLSGRGNTEAFF. CDR3 nucleotide sequence: TGTGCCAGCAGTTTATCGGGCCGGGGGAACACTGAAGCTTTCTTT. The gene calls are TRBV27 and TRBJ1-1; D uncertain. Germline CDR1 and CDR2: MNHEY and SMNVEV (reference sequence). The CDR3 consists of 15 residues. Between the trimmed V and J ends, which lost 0 bases and 1 base, there was a span of 9 bases.

This chain connects TRBV5-1 to TRBJ2-2; D is unclear. Trimming cost V 3 bases and J 3 bases, with 12 bases left between them. CDR1 SGHRS and CDR2 YFSETQ come from the germline V gene. The CDR3 sequence is 15 residues long. CDR3 residues: CASSSSGHHTGELFF. The DNA for the CDR3 is TGCGCCAGCAGCTCCTCTGGGCACCACACCGGGGAGCTGTTTTTT.